This T cell receptor (beta chain) was sequenced for a study of T cell responses to AZD1222 COVID-19 vaccine. The assay was immunoSEQ multiplex PCR, and TCRdb's table has in-frame clones only and misses some. The table shows some 140,000 clones, with 91% occurring only once. Germline CDR1 and CDR2: MGHDK and SYGVNS. V lost 4 bases and J 8 bases, leaving 5 bases between the germline ends. This CDR3 is built from 10 residues. This TCR derives from an adult who received the AZD1222 COVID-19 vaccine. V and J are TRBV25-1 and TRBJ1-2, with D unclear. The material was peripheral blood, obtained 28 days after the second AZD1222 dose. Here the CDR3 reads CASSGEGYTF. The DNA of the CDR3 is TGTGCCAGCAGTGGGGAAGGCTACACCTTC.